This TCR beta chain comes out of a study of spatial heterogeneity in lung cancer. The wider study: Mean representation of each unique TCR and UMI combination in the raw reads exceeded nine occurrences. Study-level findings and limits: Whereas they appeared in blood less at follow-up, ubiquitous expanded tumor TCRs appeared there more at resection.

Every individual TCR cDNA molecule carried its own unique molecular identifier, which allowed correction of PCR and sequencing errors. In TCRdb, the 5' RACE reads were re-called with MiXCR into one record per CDR3 protein. The table records roughly 25,000 distinct CDR3 sequences, roughly 13% of them present only once. This CDR3 has 15 residues. Trimming left V 2 bases short and J 5 bases short, with 15 bases between. CDR1 MNHEY and CDR2 SVGAGI come from the germline V gene. Time point denoted: sample taken at primary tumor resection. Material for sequencing was whole RNA from tumor, nontumor lung or frozen PBMC, left unsorted. The cohort: around 77 early-stage, untreated non-small cell lung cancer patients. A word on this clonotype: Its antigen is not known.

The source was PBMCs, collected at surgery. The chain joins TRBV6-5 to TRBJ2-5, with D possibly being TRBD1 (6 bases). This receptor was obtained from a female donor with early-stage non-small cell lung cancer. CDR3 sequence: CASSYEGVRQETQYF. CDR3 bases: TGTGCCAGCAGTTACGAGGGGGTGCGGCAGGAGACCCAGTACTTC.